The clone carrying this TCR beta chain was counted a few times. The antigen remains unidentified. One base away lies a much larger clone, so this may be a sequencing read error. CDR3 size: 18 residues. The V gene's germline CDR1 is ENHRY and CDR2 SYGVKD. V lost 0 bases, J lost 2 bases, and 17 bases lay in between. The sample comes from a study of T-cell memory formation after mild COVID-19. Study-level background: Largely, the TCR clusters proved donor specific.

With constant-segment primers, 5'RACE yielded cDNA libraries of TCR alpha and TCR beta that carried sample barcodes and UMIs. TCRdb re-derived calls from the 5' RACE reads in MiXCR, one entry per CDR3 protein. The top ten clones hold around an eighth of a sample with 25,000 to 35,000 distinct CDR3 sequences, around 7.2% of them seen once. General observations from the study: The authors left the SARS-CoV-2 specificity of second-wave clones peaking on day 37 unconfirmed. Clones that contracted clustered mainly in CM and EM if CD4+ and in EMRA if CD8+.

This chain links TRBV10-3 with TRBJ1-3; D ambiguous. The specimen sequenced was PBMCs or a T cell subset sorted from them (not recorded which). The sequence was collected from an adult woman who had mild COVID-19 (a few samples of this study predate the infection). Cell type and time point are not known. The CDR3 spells CAISESIWTPRTGNTIYF. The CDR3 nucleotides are TGTGCCATCAGTGAGTCGATATGGACGCCGAGGACTGGAAACACCATATATTTT.